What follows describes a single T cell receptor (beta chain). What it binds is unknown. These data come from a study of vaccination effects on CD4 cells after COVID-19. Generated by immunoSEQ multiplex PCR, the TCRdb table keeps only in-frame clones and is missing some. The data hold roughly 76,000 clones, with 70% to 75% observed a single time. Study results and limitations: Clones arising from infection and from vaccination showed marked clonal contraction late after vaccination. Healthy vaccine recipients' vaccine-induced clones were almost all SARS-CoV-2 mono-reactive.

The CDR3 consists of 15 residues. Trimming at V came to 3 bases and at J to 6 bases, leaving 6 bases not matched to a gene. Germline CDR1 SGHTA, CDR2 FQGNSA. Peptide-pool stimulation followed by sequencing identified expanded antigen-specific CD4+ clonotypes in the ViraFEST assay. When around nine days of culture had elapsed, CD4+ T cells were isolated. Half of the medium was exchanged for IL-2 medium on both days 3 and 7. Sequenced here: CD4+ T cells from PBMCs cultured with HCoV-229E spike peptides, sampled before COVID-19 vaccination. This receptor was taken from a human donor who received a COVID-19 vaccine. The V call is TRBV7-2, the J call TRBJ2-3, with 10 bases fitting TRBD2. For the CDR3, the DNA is TGTGCCAGCAGCTTCGAAGCGGGGGGGCGGGATACGCAGTATTTT. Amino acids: CASSFEAGGRDTQYF. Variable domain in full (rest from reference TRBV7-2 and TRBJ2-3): GAGVSQSPSNKVTEKGKDVELRCDPISGHTALYWYRQSLGQGLEFLIYFQGNSAPDKSGLPSDRFSAERTGGSVSTLTIQRTQQEDSAVYLCASSFEAGGRDTQYFGPGTRLTVL.